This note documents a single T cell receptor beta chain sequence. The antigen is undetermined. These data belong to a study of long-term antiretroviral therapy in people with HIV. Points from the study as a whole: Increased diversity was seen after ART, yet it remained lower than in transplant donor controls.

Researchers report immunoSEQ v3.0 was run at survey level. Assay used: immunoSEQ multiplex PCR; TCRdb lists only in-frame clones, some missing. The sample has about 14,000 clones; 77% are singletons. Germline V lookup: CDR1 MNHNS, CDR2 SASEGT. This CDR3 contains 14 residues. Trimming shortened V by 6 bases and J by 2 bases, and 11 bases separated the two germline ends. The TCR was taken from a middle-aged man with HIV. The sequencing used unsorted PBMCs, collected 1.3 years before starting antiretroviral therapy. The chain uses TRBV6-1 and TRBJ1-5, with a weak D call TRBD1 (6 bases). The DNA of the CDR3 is TGTGCCAGCAGCGAGAACAGGGGCAATCAGCCCCAGCATTTT. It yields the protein CASSENRGNQPQHF.